This is a list of T cell receptor beta chains from one sample in a study of blood T cell repertoires in COVID-19. Repertoires were generated with immunoSEQ multiplex PCR, while TCRdb's copy carries only in-frame clones and drops some. The sample shows about 180,000 clones, roughly 88% of them seen only once. Sequencing was carried out using peripheral blood. The receptors stem from a woman aged 25 to 45 with acute or convalescent COVID-19. The CDR3 runs from the conserved cysteine through the conserved F or W. Each record gives: J gene, V gene, clone size, D gene, CDR3 protein, CDR3 DNA. The D gene is left open where the match is weak. Expanded clones are given a class, and other clones once, few, many or no size at all.

j_call: TRBJ2-7
v_call: TRBV19
clone_size: few
d_call: TRBD1
cdr3_aa: CASSEDRGLQQYF
cdr3_nt: TGTGCCAGTAGTGAGGACAGGGGGCTACAGCAGTACTTC

j_call: TRBJ1-3
v_call: TRBV6-5
clone_size: -
d_call: TRBD1
cdr3_aa: CASSAGTGRRNTIYF
cdr3_nt: TGTGCCAGCAGCGCCGGGACAGGGAGGAGAAACACCATATATTTT

j_call: TRBJ2-3
v_call: TRBV11-2
clone_size: -
d_call: TRBD1
cdr3_aa: CASSLAPGTVTDTQYF
cdr3_nt: TGTGCCAGCAGCTTAGCGCCAGGGACAGTCACAGATACGCAGTATTTT

j_call: TRBJ1-1
v_call: TRBV6-1
clone_size: -
d_call: -
cdr3_aa: CASSEIKGDTEAFF
cdr3_nt: TGTGCCAGCAGTGAGATTAAGGGGGACACTGAAGCTTTCTTT

j_call: TRBJ2-7
v_call: TRBV30
clone_size: -
d_call: TRBD1
cdr3_aa: CAWARDRGYEQYF
cdr3_nt: TGTGCCTGGGCCAGGGACAGGGGTTACGAGCAGTACTTC

j_call: TRBJ1-3
v_call: TRBV7-2
clone_size: -
d_call: -
cdr3_aa: CASSLFGGGNTIYF
cdr3_nt: TGTGCCAGCAGCTTATTTGGAGGTGGAAACACCATATATTTT

j_call: TRBJ1-2
v_call: TRBV4-2
clone_size: -
d_call: TRBD1
cdr3_aa: CASSRRDRGGYGYTF
cdr3_nt: TGTGCCAGCAGCCGCCGGGACAGGGGTGGCTATGGCTACACCTTC

j_call: TRBJ2-5
v_call: TRBV29-1
clone_size: -
d_call: TRBD2
cdr3_aa: CSTGTSETQYF
cdr3_nt: TGCAGCACCGGGACTAGTGAGACCCAGTACTTC

j_call: TRBJ1-4
v_call: TRBV5-1
clone_size: -
d_call: -
cdr3_aa: CASSARTGLGEKLFF
cdr3_nt: TGCGCCAGCAGCGCAAGAACAGGGTTGGGTGAAAAACTGTTTTTT

j_call: TRBJ1-4
v_call: TRBV6-5
clone_size: -
d_call: -
cdr3_aa: CASSYSIAGPSTLFF
cdr3_nt: TGTGCCAGCAGTTACTCGATTGCGGGCCCTTCTACTCTGTTTTTT

j_call: TRBJ2-6
v_call: TRBV13
clone_size: -
d_call: -
cdr3_aa: CASSWAGRGANVLTF
cdr3_nt: TGTGCCAGCAGCTGGGCAGGGCGTGGGGCCAACGTCCTGACTTTC

j_call: TRBJ2-3
v_call: TRBV2
clone_size: -
d_call: TRBD2
cdr3_aa: CASSGEGRLDTQYF
cdr3_nt: TGTGCCAGCAGCGGGGAGGGGAGACTGGATACGCAGTATTTT

j_call: TRBJ2-7
v_call: TRBV6-7
clone_size: -
d_call: -
cdr3_aa: CASSYSKTEREQYF
cdr3_nt: TGTGCCAGCAGTTACTCGAAGACGGAGCGGGAGCAGTACTTC

j_call: TRBJ1-2
v_call: TRBV20-1
clone_size: -
d_call: -
cdr3_aa: CSATVMYGYTF
cdr3_nt: TGCAGTGCTACAGTAATGTATGGCTACACCTTC

j_call: TRBJ1-5
v_call: TRBV7-9
clone_size: -
d_call: -
cdr3_aa: CASSSFDQPQHF
cdr3_nt: TGTGCCAGCAGCTCCTTCGATCAGCCCCAGCATTTT

j_call: TRBJ1-1
v_call: TRBV28
clone_size: -
d_call: -
cdr3_aa: CASSSSNPGQGLAFF
cdr3_nt: -

j_call: TRBJ1-2
v_call: TRBV18
clone_size: -
d_call: -
cdr3_aa: CASSPLAGSQNYGYTF
cdr3_nt: TGTGCCAGCTCACCACTGGCCGGGTCGCAAAATTATGGCTACACCTTC

j_call: TRBJ1-5
v_call: TRBV3-1/TRBV3-2
clone_size: -
d_call: -
cdr3_aa: CASSQDQEPQHF
cdr3_nt: TGTGCCAGCAGCCAAGATCAGGAGCCCCAGCATTTT

j_call: TRBJ1-5
v_call: TRBV2
clone_size: -
d_call: -
cdr3_aa: CASSERAVNQPQHF
cdr3_nt: TGTGCCAGCAGTGAACGCGCTGTAAATCAGCCCCAGCATTTT

j_call: TRBJ2-3
v_call: TRBV28
clone_size: -
d_call: TRBD1
cdr3_aa: CASNPGTGIFKSTDTQYF
cdr3_nt: TGTGCCAGCAATCCCGGGACAGGGATATTCAAAAGCACAGATACGCAGTATTTT

j_call: TRBJ1-1
v_call: TRBV24-1
clone_size: few
d_call: -
cdr3_aa: CATSDSGTPNTEAFF
cdr3_nt: TGTGCCACCAGTGACTCCGGGACTCCAAACACTGAAGCTTTCTTT

j_call: TRBJ2-1
v_call: TRBV30
clone_size: -
d_call: -
cdr3_aa: CAWSRGRYNEQFF
cdr3_nt: TGTGCCTGGAGTCGCGGGCGCTACAATGAGCAGTTCTTC

j_call: TRBJ2-7
v_call: TRBV5-1
clone_size: -
d_call: -
cdr3_aa: CASMVESGEQYF
cdr3_nt: TGCGCCAGCATGGTTGAGTCCGGCGAGCAGTACTTC

j_call: TRBJ1-1
v_call: TRBV2
clone_size: -
d_call: TRBD1
cdr3_aa: CASRDRVEKAFF
cdr3_nt: TGTGCCAGCCGGGACAGGGTAGAAAAAGCTTTCTTT

j_call: TRBJ1-2
v_call: TRBV18
clone_size: -
d_call: TRBD1
cdr3_aa: CASSHRDRLQNYGYTF
cdr3_nt: TGTGCCAGCTCACACCGGGACAGGTTGCAGAACTATGGCTACACCTTC

j_call: TRBJ2-7
v_call: TRBV10-3
clone_size: -
d_call: -
cdr3_aa: CAIKGTSGKYEQYF
cdr3_nt: TGTGCCATCAAAGGTACCAGCGGAAAGTACGAGCAGTACTTC

j_call: TRBJ1-1
v_call: TRBV27
clone_size: few
d_call: -
cdr3_aa: CASQYRANTEAFF
cdr3_nt: TGTGCCAGCCAGTACAGGGCGAACACTGAAGCTTTCTTT

j_call: TRBJ2-1
v_call: TRBV19
clone_size: -
d_call: TRBD2
cdr3_aa: CASSRAAGGRSSYNEQFF
cdr3_nt: TGTGCCAGTAGTCGAGCAGCGGGAGGTCGAAGCTCCTACAATGAGCAGTTCTTC

j_call: TRBJ2-1
v_call: TRBV10-3
clone_size: -
d_call: TRBD2
cdr3_aa: CAISEVRTSGAGNEQFF
cdr3_nt: TGTGCCATCAGTGAGGTTCGGACTAGCGGGGCGGGGAATGAGCAGTTCTTC

j_call: TRBJ1-1
v_call: TRBV10-3
clone_size: -
d_call: -
cdr3_aa: CAISATRAMNTEAFF
cdr3_nt: TGTGCCATCAGTGCGACCAGGGCCATGAACACTGAAGCTTTCTTT

j_call: TRBJ2-6
v_call: TRBV5-1
clone_size: -
d_call: TRBD1
cdr3_aa: CASSLTGAGANVLTF
cdr3_nt: TGCGCCAGCAGCTTAACAGGGGCCGGGGCCAACGTCCTGACTTTC

j_call: TRBJ2-5
v_call: TRBV19
clone_size: -
d_call: TRBD2
cdr3_aa: CASSLGTSGQETQYF
cdr3_nt: TGTGCCAGTAGTCTCGGGACTAGCGGACAAGAGACCCAGTACTTC

j_call: TRBJ2-1
v_call: TRBV14
clone_size: -
d_call: -
cdr3_aa: CASSLWTASYNEQFF
cdr3_nt: TGTGCCAGCAGCCTTTGGACAGCCTCCTACAATGAGCAGTTCTTC

j_call: TRBJ1-5
v_call: TRBV23-1
clone_size: -
d_call: -
cdr3_aa: CASSRAGCQPQHF
cdr3_nt: TGCGCCAGCAGTCGGGCAGGGTGCCAGCCCCAGCATTTT